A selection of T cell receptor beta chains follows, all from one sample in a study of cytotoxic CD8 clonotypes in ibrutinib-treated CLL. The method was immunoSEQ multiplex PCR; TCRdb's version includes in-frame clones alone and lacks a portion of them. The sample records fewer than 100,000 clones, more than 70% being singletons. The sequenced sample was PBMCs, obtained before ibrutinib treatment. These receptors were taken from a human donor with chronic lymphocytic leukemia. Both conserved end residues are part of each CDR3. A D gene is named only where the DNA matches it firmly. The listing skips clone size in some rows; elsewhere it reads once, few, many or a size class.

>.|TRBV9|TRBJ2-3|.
TGTGCCAGCAGCTCCGGTAGAGGGGGTAGCACAGATACGCAGTATTTT
CASSSGRGGSTDTQYF
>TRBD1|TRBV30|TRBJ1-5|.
TGTGCCTGGATTGGGAACGGTCTACAGGGGGCTTCTCATCAGCCCCAGCATTTT
CAWIGNGLQGASHQPQHF
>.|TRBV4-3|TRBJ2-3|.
TGCGCCAGCAGCCAAGATTATGCAGGGAGCGCGGGCACAGATACGCAGTATTTT
CASSQDYAGSAGTDTQYF
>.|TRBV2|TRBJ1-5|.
TGTGCCAGCAGTGAAGGACCGAGCAATCAGCCCCAGCATTTT
CASSEGPSNQPQHF
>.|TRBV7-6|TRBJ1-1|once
TGTGCCAGCAGTCACCCCGGGGGGACTGAAGCTTTCTTT
CASSHPGGTEAFF
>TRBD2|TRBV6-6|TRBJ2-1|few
TGTGCCAGCGGGGTGGGCGGGAGAACCTACAATGAGCAGTTCTTC
CASGVGGRTYNEQFF
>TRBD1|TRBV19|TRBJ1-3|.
TGTGCCAGTAGGGACAGGGGGTCTGGAAACACCATATATTTT
CASRDRGSGNTIYF
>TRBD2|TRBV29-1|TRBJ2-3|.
TGCAGCGTTGGGGAAGGGAGCGGGAGGGACCGGGGTACGCAGTATTTT
CSVGEGSGRDRGTQYF
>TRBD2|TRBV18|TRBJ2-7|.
TGTGCCAGCTCACCTCAAAAGTTCGGGACTAGCTCCTACGAGCAGTACTTC
CASSPQKFGTSSYEQYF
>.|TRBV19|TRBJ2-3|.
TGTGCCAGTAGTATACAGCTCTTCACAGATACGCAGTATTTT
CASSIQLFTDTQYF
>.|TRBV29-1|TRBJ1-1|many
TGCAGCGGCGTGATGACATCTCGGGAAGCTTTCTTT
CSGVMTSREAFF
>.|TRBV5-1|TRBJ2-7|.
TGCGCCAGCAGCTTGGTCGTGGGACCACGCGAGCAGTACTTC
CASSLVVGPREQYF
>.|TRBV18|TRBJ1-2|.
TGTGCCAGCTCCCCGACTGCAGGGAGCGTATCTCCGGGCTACACCTTC
CASSPTAGSVSPGYTF
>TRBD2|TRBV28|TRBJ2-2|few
TGTGCCAGCACCCGAGCGGGGTCGAAGGCCGGGGAGCTGTTTTTT
CASTRAGSKAGELFF
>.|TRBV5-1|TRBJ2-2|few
TGCGCCAGCAGCTCCTCCCTATCCGGGGAGCTGTTTTTT
CASSSSLSGELFF
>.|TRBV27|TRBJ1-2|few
TGTGCCAGCAGTTTATCATTGCCACAAGCGCACTATGGCTACACCTTC
CASSLSLPQAHYGYTF
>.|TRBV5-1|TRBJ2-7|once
TGCGCCAGCAGTAAAACGGACTACGAGCAGTACTTC
CASSKTDYEQYF
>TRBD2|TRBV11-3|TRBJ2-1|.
TGTGCCAGCAGCCCACTAGCGGGAGGGCCGGGTAATGAGCAGTTCTTC
CASSPLAGGPGNEQFF
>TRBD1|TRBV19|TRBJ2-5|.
TGTGCCAGTAGTATAGAGGGGACAGGGGTCGGATCCCTAAAGACCCAGTACTTC
CASSIEGTGVGSLKTQYF
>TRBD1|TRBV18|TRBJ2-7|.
TGTGCCAGCTCACTCTCCGGGACAGGTCTGGAGCAGTACTTC
CASSLSGTGLEQYF
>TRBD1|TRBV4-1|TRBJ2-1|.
TGCGCCAGCAGCCACATCGGACAGGGGGTTGAGCAGTTCTTC
CASSHIGQGVEQFF
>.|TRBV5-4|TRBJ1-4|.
TGTGCCAGCAGCTTGGTGTCCGCTGAAAAACTGTTTTTT
CASSLVSAEKLFF
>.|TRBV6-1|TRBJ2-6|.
TGTGCCAGCAGTGAAATGTGGGCCGGGGCCAACGTCCTGACTTTC
CASSEMWAGANVLTF
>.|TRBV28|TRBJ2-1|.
TGTGCCAGCCGGAGACTCGAGGGAGTAATGGATGAGCAGTTCTTC
CASRRLEGVMDEQFF
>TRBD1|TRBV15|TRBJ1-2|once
TGTGCCACCAGCAGAGGAGCGGGACAGGGGCATGGCTACACCTTC
CATSRGAGQGHGYTF
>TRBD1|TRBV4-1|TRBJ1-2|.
TGCGCCAGCAGCCAAGAGGAGACAGGGCGGTATGGCTACACCTTC
CASSQEETGRYGYTF
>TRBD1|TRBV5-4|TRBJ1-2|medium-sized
TGTGCCAGCAGCTTGTCCGGGACAGGGGATGGCTACACCTTC
CASSLSGTGDGYTF
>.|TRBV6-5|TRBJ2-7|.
TGTGCCACCCGATCCGGGGTCTTCGAGCAGTACTTC
CATRSGVFEQYF
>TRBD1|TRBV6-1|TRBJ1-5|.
TGTGCCAGCGATCCGGGACAGAGGCAGGGACAGCCCCAGCATTTT
CASDPGQRQGQPQHF
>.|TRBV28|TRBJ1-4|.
TGTGCCAGCAGTACAACAGGGTCGGCTAATGAAAAACTGTTTTTT
CASSTTGSANEKLFF
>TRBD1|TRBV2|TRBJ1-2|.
TGTGCCAGCACTTCCGACAGGGGTCGTGCCTATGGCTACACCTTC
CASTSDRGRAYGYTF
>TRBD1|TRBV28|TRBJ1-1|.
TGTGCCAGCAGTTCCCCGGGACAGGGGAGTGCTGAAGCTTTCTTT
CASSSPGQGSAEAFF
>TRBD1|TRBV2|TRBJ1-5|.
TGTGCCAGCAGTGAAGGCGCAGGGGGCACTCAGCCCCAGCATTTT
CASSEGAGGTQPQHF
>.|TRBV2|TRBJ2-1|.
TGTGCCAGCAATATCTACAATGAGCAGTTCTTC
CASNIYNEQFF
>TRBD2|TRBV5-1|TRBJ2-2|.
TGCGCCAGCAGCATTCGACTAGCGGAACGGAACACCGGGGAGCTGTTTTTT
CASSIRLAERNTGELFF
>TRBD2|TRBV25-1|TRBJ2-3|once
TGTGCCAGCTCCCTAGCGGCTAGCACAGATACGCAGTATTTT
CASSLAASTDTQYF
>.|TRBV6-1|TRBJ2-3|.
TGTGCCAGTAGAGCTACTAAGGGAGATACGCAGTATTTT
CASRATKGDTQYF
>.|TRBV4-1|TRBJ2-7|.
TGCGCCAGCAGCCAACAGTCTGATCCAATCTACGAGCAGTACTTC
CASSQQSDPIYEQYF
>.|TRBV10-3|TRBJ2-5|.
TGTGCCATCAGTGGGAGTACTCAAGAGACCCAGTACTTC
CAISGSTQETQYF
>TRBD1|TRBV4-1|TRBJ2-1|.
TGCGCCAGCAGCCAAGGGACAGGGGTGCTCTTC
CASSQGTGVLF
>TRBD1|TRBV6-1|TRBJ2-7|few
TGTGCCAGCAGTGAACCGACAGGGTCCTACGAGCAGTACTTC
CASSEPTGSYEQYF
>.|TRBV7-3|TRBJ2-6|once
TGTGCCAGCAGCTCCCACCAGGGTGGAAGCTCTGGGGCCAACGTCCTGACTTTC
CASSSHQGGSSGANVLTF
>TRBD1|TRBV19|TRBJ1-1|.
TGTGCCAGTAGACCGCTGACAGGGAAGAACACTGAAGCTTTCTTT
CASRPLTGKNTEAFF
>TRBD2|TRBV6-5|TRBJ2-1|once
TGTGCCAGCACCAGACTAGCGGGTGATGGTGAGCAGTTCTTC
CASTRLAGDGEQFF
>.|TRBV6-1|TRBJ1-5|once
TGTGCCAGCAGTGAAGATTTTTTTGGCCTGGGGGGAAATCAGCCCCAGCATTTT
CASSEDFFGLGGNQPQHF
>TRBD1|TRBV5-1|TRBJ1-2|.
TGCGCCAGCAGCAACTCCGGGACAGCTAACTATGGCTACACCTTC
CASSNSGTANYGYTF
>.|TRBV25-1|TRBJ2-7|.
TGTGCCAGCAGTTTAGGGCCCTCCGAGCAGTACTTC
CASSLGPSEQYF
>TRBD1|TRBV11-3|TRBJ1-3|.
TGTGCCAGCAGCTTAAGGGGGCCTGGAAACACCATATATTTT
CASSLRGPGNTIYF
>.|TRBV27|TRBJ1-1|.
TGTGCCAGCAGTTTAGGATCCGGAGGGGAAGCTTTCTTT
CASSLGSGGEAFF
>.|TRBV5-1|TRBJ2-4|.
TGCGCCAGCAGCCCGCTTTGGGGTTGGGCCAAAAACATTCAGTACTTC
CASSPLWGWAKNIQYF
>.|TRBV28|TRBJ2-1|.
TGTGCCAGCAGTTACCCCCCCCACAATGAGCAGTTCTTC
CASSYPPHNEQFF
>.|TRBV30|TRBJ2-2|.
TGTGCCTGGGCCACTAGCCCTAACACCGGGGAGCTGTTTTTT
CAWATSPNTGELFF
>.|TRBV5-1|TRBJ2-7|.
TGCGCCAGCAGGGCGGACAACGACGAGCAGTACTTC
CASRADNDEQYF
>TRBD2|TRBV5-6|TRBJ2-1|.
TGTGCCAGCAGCCCCGGGACTAGCGGGAGGGATGAGCAGTTCTTC
CASSPGTSGRDEQFF
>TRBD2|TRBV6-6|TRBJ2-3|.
TGTGCCAGCAGAGAGACTAGCGGGGCAGAAGATACGCAGTATTTT
CASRETSGAEDTQYF